The TCR beta chain under discussion was sequenced for a study of blood T cell repertoires in COVID-19 (dated by TCRdb to 2019 to 2021). In the study overall: Collaborator samples came from the United States, Italy and Spain and covered acute and convalescent phases of COVID-19. A de-identified subject ID, COVID-19 status, age in years and sex were almost always included in the sample metadata. HLA class I and class II types, where available, came from metadata supplied by the sample provider rather than from assay-based typing. Samples came from the ongoing ImmuneRACE study (first 160 participants) plus 1,254 subjects from 6 global collaborators. Subjects who had been exposed to COVID-19, were actively infected with it, or had recovered from it provided the deeply sampled blood TCRbeta repertoires that made up the dataset. The material from the prospective study consisted of cDNA or gDNA derived from T cells, B-cell-depleted T cells, or PBMCs. The repertoires were released in a freely available public database meant as a resource for research on the immune response to SARS-CoV-2. Results and caveats for the whole study, not just this receptor: The quantity of clinical and demographic metadata differed by source and by participant and was supplied without curation.

TCRbeta CDR3 regions were amplified from genomic DNA by means of the immunoSEQ Assay, a bias-controlled multiplex PCR. The study's processing was this. Nucleated cell counts per sample were estimated from amplification of reference gene primers within the assay. To quantify the absolute abundance of each unique TCRbeta CDR3 rearrangement, sequence reads were collapsed and filtered. For each sample, productive Simpson clonality was calculated as the square root of Simpson's diversity index across productive rearrangements. As stored in TCRdb, this immuneACCESS dataset retains in-frame rearrangements with V and J assigned. A fraction of the clones does not appear; measured against another copy, unresolved V genes explain less than half of the discrepancy, and the remainder lacks a known reason. Clone size and V and J calls were adopted from that table, with D and trimming inferred from the DNA. Counted in this sample were under 45,000 clones; 70% to 80% of them appeared once. The top ten constitute 1.5% to 2% of the sample.

The CDR3 starts with the cysteine, ends with the phenylalanine, and has 18 residues. The kept DNA is CDR3 alone, 54 bases in frame from the first base. CDR1 and CDR2 were assigned from the germline V gene as SGDLS and YYNGEE. V has 3 bases trimmed and J has 4 bases trimmed; junction bases matching no gene number 10. Collaborating institutions collected whole blood in K2EDTA tubes following their own protocols. For TCRbeta analysis, collaborators shipped samples as frozen whole blood, isolated PBMCs, or DNA extracted from either of those sample types. This clone was seen a single time. Its antigen remains undetermined. No quality values exist for individual bases; no much larger clone is one base distant.

This sequence was found in a man aged 55 to 69 with active COVID-19. This chain is built from TRBV9 and TRBJ2-3; 14 bases in between match TRBD2. Sequences were obtained from peripheral blood. CDR3 reads: CASSATSGTSGRSDTQYF. The DNA is as follows: TGTGCCAGCAGCGCCACCTCCGGGACTAGCGGGAGATCAGATACGCAGTATTTT. With the rest looked up from the reference TRBV9 and TRBJ2-3 genes rather than sequenced, the full variable domain is DSGVTQTPKHLITATGQRVTLRCSPRSGDLSVYWYQQSLDQGLQFLIQYYNGEERAKGNILERFSAQQFPDLHSELNLSSLELGDSALYFCASSATSGTSGRSDTQYFGPGTRLTVL.